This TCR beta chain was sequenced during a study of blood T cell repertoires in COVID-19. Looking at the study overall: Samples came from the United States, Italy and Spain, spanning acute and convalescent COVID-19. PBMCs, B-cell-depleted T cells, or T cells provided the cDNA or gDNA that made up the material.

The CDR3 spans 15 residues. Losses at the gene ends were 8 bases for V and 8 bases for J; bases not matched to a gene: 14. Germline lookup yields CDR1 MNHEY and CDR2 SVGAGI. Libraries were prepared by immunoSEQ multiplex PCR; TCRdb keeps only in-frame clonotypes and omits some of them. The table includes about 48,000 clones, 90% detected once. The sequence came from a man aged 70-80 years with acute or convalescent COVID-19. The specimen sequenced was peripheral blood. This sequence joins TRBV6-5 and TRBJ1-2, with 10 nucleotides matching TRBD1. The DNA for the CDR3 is TGTGCCAGCCTTTCAACCGGGACAGGGGCTTACGGCTACACCTTC. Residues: CASLSTGTGAYGYTF.